The sequence of this T cell receptor beta chain was determined in a study of cytomegalovirus exposure and HLA in healthy donors. Whereas donors were nominally healthy upon sampling, unrecorded immune exposures were probable. Trimming at V came to 1 base and at J to 7 bases, leaving 8 bases not matched to a gene. Germline values: CDR1 LNHNV, CDR2 YYDKDF (reference sequence). The CDR3 is 15 residues long. Researchers ran the PCR with 60 Vbeta and 13 Jbeta primers. Using immunoSEQ multiplex PCR, the repertoire was profiled, and TCRdb retains in-frame clones only, with some absent. Seen in this sample are 60,000 to 80,000 clones; the ten most common clones hold roughly 5%. Regarding this clone: What it binds is unknown.

The study's findings and limits: It was reported that TCR beta sequences correctly inferred the HLA-A and HLA-B alleles for most subjects. A cluster of highly shared sequence variants was likely a sequencing artifact. The study listed roughly 160 cytomegalovirus-associated TCR beta chains.

The sequencing sample was made of PBMCs. The chain uses TRBV15 and TRBJ1-2; 8 nucleotides align to TRBD1. The sequence was obtained from a middle-aged man in good health and CMV-seronegative. CDR3 in DNA: TGTGCCACCAGCAGAGTTGACAGGGGATTCTCTGGCTACACCTTC. This codes for CATSRVDRGFSGYTF. Complete variable domain (other parts from reference TRBV15 and TRBJ1-2): DAMVIQNPRYQVTQFGKPVTLSCSQTLNHNVMYWYQQKSSQAPKLLFHYYDKDFNNEADTPDNFQSRRPNTSFCFLDIRSPGLGDTAMYLCATSRVDRGFSGYTFGSGTRLTVV.